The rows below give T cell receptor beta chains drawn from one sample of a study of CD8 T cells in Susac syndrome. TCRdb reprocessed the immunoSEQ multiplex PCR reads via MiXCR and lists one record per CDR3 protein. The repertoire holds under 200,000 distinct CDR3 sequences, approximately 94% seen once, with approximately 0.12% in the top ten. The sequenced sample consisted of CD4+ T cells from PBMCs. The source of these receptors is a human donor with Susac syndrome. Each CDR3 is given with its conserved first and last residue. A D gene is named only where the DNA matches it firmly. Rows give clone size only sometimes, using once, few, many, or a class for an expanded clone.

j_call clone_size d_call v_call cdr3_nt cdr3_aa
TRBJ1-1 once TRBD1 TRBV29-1 TGCAGCGTTGATGCCGGGACAGGGGGCCAGAACACTGAAGCTTTCTTT CSVDAGTGGQNTEAFF
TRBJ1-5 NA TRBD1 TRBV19 TGTGCCAGTAGTATGGACAGGGGACGCAATCAGCCCCAGCATTTT CASSMDRGRNQPQHF
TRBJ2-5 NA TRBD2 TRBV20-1 TGCAGTGCCCGCCGCTCGGGAGGGGGAGAGACCCAGTACTTC CSARRSGGGETQYF
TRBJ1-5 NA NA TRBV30 TGTGCCTGGAGTGCTGCGACAGGCGGTCAGCCCCAGCATTTT CAWSAATGGQPQHF
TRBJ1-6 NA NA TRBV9 TGTGCCAGCAGCGTAGAAGGGCGGAATAATTCACCCCTCCACTTT CASSVEGRNNSPLHF
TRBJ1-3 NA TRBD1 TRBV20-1 TGCAGTGCTAGAGAATGGCAGGGGGTATCTGGAAACACCATATATTTT CSAREWQGVSGNTIYF
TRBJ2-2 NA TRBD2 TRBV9 TGTGCCAGCAGCGTCTCCTTACTAGCGGGAGCGAACACCGGGGAGCTGTTTTTT CASSVSLLAGANTGELFF
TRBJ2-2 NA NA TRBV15 TGTGCCACCAGCAGAGAAGGGTCTGTAGGCGGGGAGCTGTTTTTT CATSREGSVGGELFF
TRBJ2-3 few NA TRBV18 TGTGCCAGCTCACCTTCGGAGGATACGCAGTATTTT CASSPSEDTQYF
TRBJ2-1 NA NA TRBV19 TGTGCCAGTAGTGTCAGAGAGTACTCCTACAATGAGCAGTTCTTC CASSVREYSYNEQFF
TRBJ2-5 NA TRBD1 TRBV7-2 TGTGCCAGCAGCTCGGGACAGATCCAAGAGACCCAGTACTTC CASSSGQIQETQYF
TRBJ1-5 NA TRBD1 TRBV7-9 TGTGCCAGCAGCAATACGAAGACAGGGGAGGAGCCCCAGCATTTT CASSNTKTGEEPQHF
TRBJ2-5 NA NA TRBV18 TGTGCCAGCTCCCCACAGCAGGAGACCCAGTACTTC CASSPQQETQYF
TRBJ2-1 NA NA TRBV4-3 TGCGCCAGCAGCCAAGATCTCGTCCGGGGGCAGTTCTTC CASSQDLVRGQFF
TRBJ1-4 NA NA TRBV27 TGTGCCACTGCGGGACGGATAAATGAAAAACTGTTTTTT CATAGRINEKLFF
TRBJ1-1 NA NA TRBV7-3 TGTGCCAGCAGTCCCAGGTCGAACACTGAAGCTTTCTTT CASSPRSNTEAFF
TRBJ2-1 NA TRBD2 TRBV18 TGTGCCAGCTCACCACCGCCGGGGAGGGGAAATGAGCAGTTCTTC CASSPPPGRGNEQFF
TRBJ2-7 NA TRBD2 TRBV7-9 TGTGCCAGCAGCTCCGGCGGACTAGCGGCTGACTCCTACGAGCAGTACTTC CASSSGGLAADSYEQYF
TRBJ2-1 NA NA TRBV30 TGTGCCTGGAGTCCGGAGCGGTACAATGAGCAGTTCTTC CAWSPERYNEQFF
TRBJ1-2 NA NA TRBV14 TGTGCCAGCAGCCCCGTTAACTATGGCTACACCTTC CASSPVNYGYTF
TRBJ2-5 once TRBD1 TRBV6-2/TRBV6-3 TGTGCCAGCAGTTACGGTCGCGGGACAGGGCCGGAGACCCAGTACTTC CASSYGRGTGPETQYF
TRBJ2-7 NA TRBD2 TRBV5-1 TGCGCCAGCAGCGGGGGGGACTATGCCTACGAGCAGTACTTC CASSGGDYAYEQYF
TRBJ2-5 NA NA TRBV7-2 TGTGCCAGCAGCTTAGCTAGCGCCTTCCAAGAGACCCAGTACTTC CASSLASAFQETQYF
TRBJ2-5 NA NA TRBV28 TGTGCCAGCAGTTTGGTCCAAGAGACCCAGTACTTC CASSLVQETQYF
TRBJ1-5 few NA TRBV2 TGTGCCAGCAGTGAAGGAGGAGGGAGACAGCCCCAGCATTTT CASSEGGGRQPQHF
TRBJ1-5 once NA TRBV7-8 TGTGCCAGCAGCCCGTCGAGGGGACAGCCCCAGCATTTT CASSPSRGQPQHF
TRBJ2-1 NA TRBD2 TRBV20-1 TGCAGTGCTCAGACTAGCGGGAGATCCGATGAGCAGTTCTTC CSAQTSGRSDEQFF
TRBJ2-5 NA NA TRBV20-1 TGCAGTGCTTGTACTAGCCCCGAGACCCAGTACTTC CSACTSPETQYF
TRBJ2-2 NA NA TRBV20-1 TGCAGTGCTAGAGATCAGCAATGGCCCGGGGAGCTGTTTTTT CSARDQQWPGELFF
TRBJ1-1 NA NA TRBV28 TGTGCCAGCAGTTTCAGGCGGAACACTGAAGCTTTCTTT CASSFRRNTEAFF
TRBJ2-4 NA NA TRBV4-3 TGCGCCAGCAGCCAAGAAGTCCAGGGTTCCAAAAACATTCAGTACTTC CASSQEVQGSKNIQYF
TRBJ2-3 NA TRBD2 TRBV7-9 TGTGCCAGCAGCTTAGACGGGAGGGCCGTAGATACGCAGTATTTT CASSLDGRAVDTQYF
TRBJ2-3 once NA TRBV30 TGTGCCTGGAGTGGCCGCTCGACCCGGAGGGATACGCAGTATTTT CAWSGRSTRRDTQYF
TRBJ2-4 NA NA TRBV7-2 TGTGCCAGCAGCCCGGACGCCCCCAAAAACATTCAGTACTTC CASSPDAPKNIQYF
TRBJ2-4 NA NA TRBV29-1 TGCAGCGTTCAGCAGCCGGGGGCCAAAAACATTCAGTACTTC CSVQQPGAKNIQYF
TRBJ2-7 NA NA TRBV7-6 TGTGCCAGCAGCCCAAGCCTAGTTCGAGGCTACGAGCAGTACTTC CASSPSLVRGYEQYF
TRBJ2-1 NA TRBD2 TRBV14 TGTGCCAGCAGCCAATTAGTGGGGACTAGCGATGAGCAGTTCTTC CASSQLVGTSDEQFF
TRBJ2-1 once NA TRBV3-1 TGTGCCAGCAGCCGGAGTTTGGGGAAATACAATGAGCAGTTCTTC CASSRSLGKYNEQFF
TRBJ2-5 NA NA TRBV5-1 TGCGCCAGCAGCTTGTCTCCAGGAATAGAGACCCAGTACTTC CASSLSPGIETQYF
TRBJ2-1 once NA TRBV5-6 TGTGCCAGCAGCTTCCGGGGCCTAGGGCAGGGTGAGCAGTTCTTC CASSFRGLGQGEQFF
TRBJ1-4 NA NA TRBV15 TGTGCCACCAGCCCTATTAGAGAAAAACTGTTTTTT CATSPIREKLFF
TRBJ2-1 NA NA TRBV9 TGTGCCAGCAGCCTCAGCCGTAATAGCGGCAATTCCTACAATGAGCAGTTCTTC CASSLSRNSGNSYNEQFF
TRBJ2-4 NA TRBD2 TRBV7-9 TGTGCCAGCAGCTCCCCCGGACTAGCGGAAACCAAAAACATTCAGTACTTC CASSSPGLAETKNIQYF
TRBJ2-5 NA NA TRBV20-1 TGCAGTGCTAGAGGGCAGAAAGAGACCCAGTACTTC CSARGQKETQYF
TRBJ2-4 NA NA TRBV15 TGTGCCACCAGCAGGCGCAACCGGGACGGCCAGTACTTC CATSRRNRDGQYF
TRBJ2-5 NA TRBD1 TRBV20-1 TGCAGTGCCTGGGACAGGTCCACAGAGACCCAGTACTTC CSAWDRSTETQYF
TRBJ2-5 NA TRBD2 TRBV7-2 TGTGCCAGCAGCCCTGGGACTAGCTCATCAGAGACCCAGTACTTC CASSPGTSSSETQYF
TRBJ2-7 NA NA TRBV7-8 TGTGCCAGCAGCTTAGAATCGGTCGGGCAGTACTTC CASSLESVGQYF
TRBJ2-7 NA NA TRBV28 TGTGCCAGCACTACCAGAGGGGGAGACGAGCAGTACTTC CASTTRGGDEQYF
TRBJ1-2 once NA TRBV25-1 TGTGCCAGCAGTGTCGGCCTCTCAGCTAACTATGGCTACACCTTC CASSVGLSANYGYTF
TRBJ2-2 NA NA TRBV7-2 TGTGCCAGCAGCCCCTACAGGAGTTCGAACACCGGGGAGCTGTTTTTT CASSPYRSSNTGELFF
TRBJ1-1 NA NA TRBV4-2 TGTGCCAGCAGCCAAGAGGGGGGGACGATGAACACTGAAGCTTTCTTT CASSQEGGTMNTEAFF
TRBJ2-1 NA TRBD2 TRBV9 TGTGCCAGCAGCGTATCGACAGGGACGTCGGCTAGCGGGAGGCCTGAGCAGTTCTTC CASSVSTGTSASGRPEQFF